A selection of T cell receptor beta chains follows, all from one sample in a study of response to subunit inactivated influenza vaccine. Using its own MiXCR run on the RT-PCR reads, TCRdb lists one record per CDR3 protein. The sample includes more than 450,000 distinct CDR3 sequences, 7.6% seen only once; the top ten take 10% to 15%. Specimen: PBMCs from blood, collected roughly 24 months after vaccination. The source of these receptors is a man aged 50 to 75 who received an inactivated influenza vaccine. The CDR3 runs from the conserved cysteine through the conserved F or W. D genes are given only for firm matches. For some rows the clone size is stated as once, few or many, or as a class when expanded; others skip it.

abundance | j_gene | v_gene | len | d_gene | CDR3nt | CDR3aa
- | TRBJ2-2 | TRBV7-8 | 15 | TRBD2 | TGTGCCAGCAGCTTAGTCCTAGCGGCCACCGGGGAGCTGTTTTTT | CASSLVLAATGELFF
few | TRBJ2-3 | TRBV9 | 12 | - | TGTGCCAGCAGCGTAAGTCAAGATACGCAGTATTTT | CASSVSQDTQYF
many | TRBJ2-5 | TRBV20-1 | 15 | - | TGCAGTGCTACCGGGACATCTGTATCTCAAGAGACCCAGTACTTC | CSATGTSVSQETQYF
many | TRBJ2-1 | TRBV5-1 | 13 | TRBD2 | TGCGCCAGCAGCAGTAGCGGGAGCAATGAGCAGTTCTTC | CASSSSGSNEQFF
- | TRBJ2-5 | TRBV20-1 | 13 | - | TGCAGTGCTAAAGACAGCAGCCAAGAGACCCAGTACTTC | CSAKDSSQETQYF
many | TRBJ1-1 | TRBV6-6 | 13 | TRBD1 | TGTGCCATTCGTGGGACAGGGGGCACTGAAGCTTTCTTT | CAIRGTGGTEAFF
many | TRBJ2-2 | TRBV20-1 | 17 | TRBD1 | TGCAGTGCTAAACAAATGACAGGGACCTACAACACCGGGGAGCTGTTTTTT | CSAKQMTGTYNTGELFF
many | TRBJ2-3 | TRBV7-2 | 16 | - | TGTGCCAGCAGCTTAGCGCCGGGACTGGGGACAGATACGCAGTATTTT | CASSLAPGLGTDTQYF
many | TRBJ2-5 | TRBV28 | 15 | - | TGTGCCAGCAGTTTAGGGTCGGGCATCCAAGAGACCCAGTACTTC | CASSLGSGIQETQYF
many | TRBJ2-3 | TRBV12-3/TRBV12-4 | 15 | TRBD2 | TGTGCCAGCACCCTCTCTAGCGGGGGGACAGATACGCAGTATTTT | CASTLSSGGTDTQYF
- | TRBJ2-7 | TRBV28 | 13 | TRBD1 | TGTGCCAGCAGGCTACAGGGGTTCCACGAGCAGTACTTC | CASRLQGFHEQYF
few | TRBJ2-7 | TRBV20-1 | 14 | - | TGCAGTACACGAGGCGGGACAGCCCTTATCGAGCAGTACTTC | CSTRGGTALIEQYF
many | TRBJ2-7 | TRBV3-1 | 14 | - | TGTGCCAGCAGCCAAGGTTTGGCCACCTACGAGCAGTACTTC | CASSQGLATYEQYF
few | TRBJ2-7 | TRBV10-3 | 14 | TRBD2 | TGTGCCATCAGTGAGGGGAGGGGCTCCTACGAGCAGTACTTC | CAISEGRGSYEQYF
- | TRBJ1-3 | TRBV5-1 | 15 | - | TGCGCCAGCAGCTTGGGCTCGGGACGGGGAAACACCATATATTTT | CASSLGSGRGNTIYF
few | TRBJ2-1 | TRBV20-1 | 14 | - | TGCAGTGCTAGAAAGTGGGAGGTTACTAATGAGCAGTTCTTC | CSARKWEVTNEQFF
many | TRBJ1-4 | TRBV18 | 15 | - | TGTGCCAGCTCGGAGCGGACAGTAACTAATGAAAAACTGTTTTTT | CASSERTVTNEKLFF
many | TRBJ2-1 | TRBV9 | 15 | TRBD2 | TGTGCCAGCAGCGTAGTTAGCGGGAGCAGGAATGAGCAGTTCTTC | CASSVVSGSRNEQFF
few | TRBJ2-4 | TRBV24-1 | 17 | - | TGTGCCACCAGTGACACGCGGGGGCCGGGGGCCAAAAACATTCAGTACTTC | CATSDTRGPGAKNIQYF
- | TRBJ2-6 | TRBV5-1 | 17 | TRBD1 | TGCGCCAGCAGCTCCGGGACAGGTATCTCTGGGGCCAACGTCCTGACTTTC | CASSSGTGISGANVLTF
few | TRBJ1-1 | TRBV4-1 | 13 | - | TGCGCCAGCAGCCAAGATCCGACAGGCGAAGCTTTCTTT | CASSQDPTGEAFF
many | TRBJ2-3 | TRBV6-5 | 16 | - | TGTGCCAGCAGTTACGGGCAGGGAATTTTCACAGATACGCAGTATTTT | CASSYGQGIFTDTQYF
- | TRBJ2-2 | TRBV11-2 | 16 | TRBD1 | TGTGCCAGCAGCTTATGGGCAGGGGGACCGACCGGGGAGCTGTTTTTT | CASSLWAGGPTGELFF
- | TRBJ1-2 | TRBV7-2 | 13 | - | TGTGCCAGCAGCCCCGCTTGGGACGGGACCTACACCTTC | CASSPAWDGTYTF
- | TRBJ2-2 | TRBV9 | 15 | - | TGTGCCAGCAGCGTAGGGACGGGGAACACCGGGGAGCTGTTTTTT | CASSVGTGNTGELFF
- | TRBJ2-1 | TRBV12-3/TRBV12-4 | 16 | - | TGTGCCAGCAGCCTAACGGCCTCGCGGCCAAGCAATGAGCAGTTCTTC | CASSLTASRPSNEQFF
many | TRBJ2-3 | TRBV6-5 | 16 | - | TGTGCCAGCAGTTATCTTGTAGCGACAAGCACAGATACGCAGTATTTT | CASSYLVATSTDTQYF
- | TRBJ1-3 | TRBV4-3 | 18 | TRBD1 | TGCGCCAGCAGCCAAGCCTGGACAGGGGCCACCTCTGGAAACACCATATATTTT | CASSQAWTGATSGNTIYF
few | TRBJ2-5 | TRBV7-2 | 14 | - | TGTGCCAGCAGTATCGGTCAGAACCAAGAGACCCAGTACTTC | CASSIGQNQETQYF
- | TRBJ1-1 | TRBV4-3 | 15 | - | TGCGCCAGCAGCCGGCTTACAGGGCTGCCCACTGAAGCTTTCTTT | CASSRLTGLPTEAFF
few | TRBJ2-5 | TRBV28 | 14 | TRBD1 | TGTGCCAGCAATCCTGACAGGGGGAGAGAGACCCAGTACTTC | CASNPDRGRETQYF
few | TRBJ2-1 | TRBV5-1 | 17 | - | TGCGCCAGCAGCTCGGATACCGCCCTTGTGGATCCCCCCCCGGAGTTCTTC | CASSSDTALVDPPPEFF
- | TRBJ1-1 | TRBV27 | 14 | - | TGTGCCAGTCAGGAGGGGGGGAGGGGCACTGAAGCTTTCTTT | CASQEGGRGTEAFF
many | TRBJ1-4 | TRBV20-1 | 13 | TRBD1 | TGCAGTGCCACAGGGGCCATTAATGAAAAACTGTTTTTT | CSATGAINEKLFF
few | TRBJ2-5 | TRBV7-2 | 14 | TRBD2 | TGTGCCAGCAGCTTAAAAGCGGGGGCCGGGACCCAGTACTTC | CASSLKAGAGTQYF
few | TRBJ1-1 | TRBV7-9 | 13 | - | TGTGCCAGCAGCTCCGAAATCGGCACTGAAGCTTTCTTT | CASSSEIGTEAFF
- | TRBJ2-7 | TRBV4-3 | 17 | - | TGCGCCAGCAGCCAATTCACGACAGGCGAAGGGCCCTACGAGCAGTACTTC | CASSQFTTGEGPYEQYF
- | TRBJ1-5 | TRBV6-5 | 12 | - | TGTGCCAGTCCCCGGGGTAGTCAGCCCCAGCATTTT | CASPRGSQPQHF
many | TRBJ1-2 | TRBV10-3 | 14 | TRBD1 | TGTGCCATCAGCGTGGGACAGGGAGAGTATGGCTACACCTTC | CAISVGQGEYGYTF
- | TRBJ2-7 | TRBV6-9 | 16 | TRBD1 | TGTGCCAGCACCGGATTTATGGGACAGGGGGCCTACGAGCAGTACTTC | CASTGFMGQGAYEQYF
few | TRBJ2-4 | TRBV4-2 | 13 | - | TGTGCCAGCGAATCTACAGCAGAAAACATTCAGTACTTC | CASESTAENIQYF
- | TRBJ2-3 | TRBV7-9 | 15 | - | TGTGCCAGCAGCTTAATGCGGGGGCCCACAGATACGCAGTATTTT | CASSLMRGPTDTQYF
few | TRBJ1-5 | TRBV4-1 | 16 | - | TGCGCCAGCAGCCAATTCGCTCAACAGGGAAGGCAGCCCCAGCATTTT | CASSQFAQQGRQPQHF
many | TRBJ2-1 | TRBV5-1 | 14 | - | TGCGCCAGCAGCTTGGAAGGGCATGGAATCGAGCAGTTCTTC | CASSLEGHGIEQFF
many | TRBJ1-5 | TRBV7-2 | 15 | - | TGTGCCAGCAGCTTAGTTGCCCTGAGGGATCAGCCCCAGCATTTT | CASSLVALRDQPQHF
many | TRBJ1-1 | TRBV15 | 13 | - | TGTGCCACCAGCGCCTGGATCGGGACTGAAGCTTTCTTT | CATSAWIGTEAFF
- | TRBJ2-7 | TRBV18 | 14 | - | TGTGCCAGCTCACCAAACGGGACCCCTAATGAGCAGTACTTC | CASSPNGTPNEQYF
- | TRBJ2-1 | TRBV11-2 | 15 | - | TGTGCCAGCAGCTTAGAACCAGGAGCCTACAATGAGCAGTTCTTC | CASSLEPGAYNEQFF